The 28 T cell receptor beta chains below were found in one sample sequenced in a study of T cell responses to AZD1222 COVID-19 vaccine. The repertoire was sequenced with immunoSEQ multiplex PCR; TCRdb's copy has only in-frame clones and lacks some. The table shows 210,000 or so clones, with roughly 91% occurring only once. The sample consisted of peripheral blood, taken on day 0 of MenACWY control vaccination. The receptors stem from an adult in good health.

This clone came up once. This chain links TRBV3-1 (or the pseudogene TRBV3-2) with TRBJ2-7; no reliable D call. The CDR3 extends over 14 amino acids. Deletions cut 1 base from V and 2 bases from J, with 9 bases between. Looked up from germline, CDR1 is LGHDT and CDR2 is YNNKEL (reference sequence). The CDR3 loop reads CASSQGLRTYEQYF. The CDR3 region has the DNA TGTGCCAGCAGCCAAGGGCTTAGAACCTACGAGCAGTACTTC.

This chain connects TRBV4-1 to TRBJ1-2; 8 bases are shared with TRBD1. V dropped 3 bases and J dropped 5; count of bases not matched to a gene: 11. Germline CDR1 and CDR2: MGHRA and YSYEKL. The CDR3 covers 16 residues. The CDR3 sequence is CASSQTAGGSQYGYTF. CDR3 nucleotide sequence: TGCGCCAGCAGCCAGACGGCAGGGGGCTCTCAGTATGGCTACACCTTC.

The chain couples TRBV20-1 to TRBJ1-2; D not certain. Germline loops: CDR1 DFQATT, CDR2 SNEGSKA (reference sequence). The CDR3 contains 10 residues. V was trimmed by 4 bases and J by 3 bases, leaving 3 bases between them. The CDR3 DNA follows: TGCAGTGCTAAACACTATGGCTACACCTTC. Its protein product is CSAKHYGYTF.

The genes are TRBV5-1 and TRBJ1-2; 9 bases are shared with TRBD1. V was clipped by 0 bases and J by 8 bases; unmatched bases: 8. CDR3 length equals 15 residues. From germline, CDR1 is SGHRS and CDR2 YFSETQ. This CDR3 is CASSLGGQGLGGYTF. The CDR3 DNA reads TGCGCCAGCAGCTTGGGGGGACAGGGTCTTGGAGGCTACACCTTC.

This chain uses TRBV21-1 with TRBJ2-5; the table assigns TRBD1, which was not confirmed against the DNA. TRBV21-1 is a known pseudogene. The CDR3 loop spans 16 amino acids. CDR3 sequence (DNA): TGTGCCAGCAGCAAAGACGGACAGGGGGGTCAAGAGACCCAGTACTTC. It specifies CASSKDGQGGQETQYF.

This rearrangement joins TRBV5-1 to TRBJ1-2; 7 positions agree with TRBD1. CDR3 length equals 16 residues. V was pared by 1 base and J by 4 bases, with 10 bases of the junction left unmatched. The V gene's germline CDR1 is SGHRS and CDR2 YFSETQ. CDR3 nucleotide sequence: TGCGCCAGCAGCTTGTCGAGGTCAGGGGGTAGCTATGGCTACACCTTC. Translation: CASSLSRSGGSYGYTF.

This clone showed up just once. This chain connects TRBV11-1 to TRBJ1-5; D is possibly TRBD1 (5 bases). Trimming cost V 3 bases and J 4 bases, with 7 bases left between them. The CDR3 covers 13 residues. The germline V gene has CDR1 SGHAT and CDR2 FQDESV (reference sequence). This CDR3 is CASSFQGNQPQHF. The CDR3 coding sequence is TGTGCCAGCAGCTTTCAGGGAAATCAGCCCCAGCATTTT.

This clone came up once. This chain connects TRBV2 to TRBJ1-2; D gene ambiguous. The germline V gene encodes CDR1 SNHLY and CDR2 FYNNEI. This CDR3 spans 13 amino acids. The germline V and J ends were trimmed by 3 bases and 2 bases, with 7 bases remaining between them. CDR3 sequence (DNA): TGTGCCAGCAGTGATATGGCCAACTATGGCTACACCTTC. Translating gives CASSDMANYGYTF.

V and J are TRBV5-5 and TRBJ2-2; D assignment may be TRBD1 or TRBD2 (5 bases each). V shed 4 bases and J shed 2 bases, with 15 bases lying between them. CDR1 and CDR2 from the germline V gene are SGHKS and YYEKEE (reference sequence). The CDR3 runs to 16 residues. CDR3 coding DNA: TGTGCCAGCAGCGGGATGGGACGGGAAAACACCGGGGAGCTGTTTTTT. Protein sequence: CASSGMGRENTGELFF.

The chain combines TRBV5-1 with TRBJ2-1; D possibly matches TRBD1 or TRBD2 (6 bases each). The length of the CDR3 is 15 residues. CDR1 is SGHRS, CDR2 YFSETQ, per germline. The germline V and J ends were trimmed by 2 bases and 0 bases, with 9 bases remaining between them. DNA for the CDR3: TGCGCCAGCAGCTTCGGGGGCGGCTCCTACAATGAGCAGTTCTTC. It specifies CASSFGGGSYNEQFF.

The chain is built from TRBV4-2 and TRBJ1-4; D remains unclear. The CDR3 is 13 amino acids. V dropped 1 base and J dropped 8 bases, with 8 bases sitting between them. Germline CDR1 is LGHNA and CDR2 is YNFKEQ. CDR3 residues: CASSQALWEKLFF. CDR3 DNA: TGTGCCAGCAGCCAAGCCCTGTGGGAAAAACTGTTTTTT.

A few counts support this clone. This chain links TRBV5-1 with TRBJ2-7, with 10 bases that match TRBD1. V lost 5 bases to trimming and J lost 6 bases; unmatched junction nucleotides: 8. The length of the CDR3 is 14 residues. Germline V lookup: CDR1 SGHRS, CDR2 YFSETQ. This chain's CDR3 is CASRMGTGDAEQYF. The DNA of the CDR3 is TGCGCCAGCAGGATGGGGACAGGGGACGCCGAGCAGTACTTC.

The chain joins TRBV7-2 to TRBJ1-1; D call uncertain. Germline V gives CDR1 SGHTA, CDR2 FQGNSA. The CDR3 runs to 15 residues. V was cut by 2 bases and J by 2 bases, with 12 bases left in between. The CDR3 loop reads CASSLNKGGNTEAFF. CDR3 coding DNA: TGTGCCAGCAGCTTAAATAAGGGAGGTAACACTGAAGCTTTCTTT.

V usage is TRBV19 and J usage is TRBJ2-3, with D unresolved. Deletions cut 1 base from V and 5 bases from J, with 7 bases between. Germline assignment: CDR1 LNHDA and CDR2 SQIVND (reference sequence). CDR3 size: 13 residues. In nucleotides, the CDR3 is TGTGCCAGTAGTATAGTGGCCCAAGATACGCAGTATTTT. Its protein is CASSIVAQDTQYF. Full variable domain (rest looked up from reference TRBV19 and TRBJ2-3): DGGITQSPKYLFRKEGQNVTLSCEQNLNHDAMYWYRQDPGQGLRLIYYSQIVNDFQKGDIAEGYSVSREKKESFPLTVTSAQKNPTAFYLCASSIVAQDTQYFGPGTRLTVL.

This clone showed up just once. This chain uses TRBV28 with TRBJ1-5, with TRBD1 matching 8 bases. Germline CDR1 is MDHEN and CDR2 is SYDVKM. The V gene end was trimmed by 4 bases and the J gene end by 5 bases; junction bases not matched to a gene: 4. The CDR3 sequence is 14 residues long. CDR3 sequence reads: CASSSGQGHQPQHF. In nucleotides, the CDR3 is TGTGCCAGCAGTTCCGGACAGGGTCATCAGCCCCAGCATTTT.

In regard to this clone: The sample carries other DNA sequences with the same CDR3. The V gene is TRBV5-1, the J gene TRBJ2-5; weak D call: TRBD1 (7 bases). This CDR3 contains 14 residues. V shed 0 bases and J shed 4 bases, with 10 bases lying between them. Germline assignment: CDR1 SGHRS and CDR2 YFSETQ. The DNA of the CDR3 is TGCGCCAGCAGCTTGGGACAGGGAGGAGAGACCCAGTACTTC. Its translation: CASSLGQGGETQYF.

J is TRBJ1-3 and V is TRBV4-1; D remains ambiguous. The CDR3 is 15 residues long. Trimming left V 0 bases short and J 2 bases short, with 8 bases between. Germline V gene lookup returns CDR1 MGHRA and CDR2 YSYEKL. CDR3 loop: CASSQDRRTGNTIYF. The DNA for the CDR3 is TGCGCCAGCAGCCAAGACCGTCGGACTGGAAACACCATATATTTT.

This clone has more than one count but fewer than ten. V and J are TRBV2 and TRBJ1-2; 8 bases align to TRBD1. Looked up from germline, CDR1 is SNHLY and CDR2 is FYNNEI. Trimming at V came to 7 bases and at J to 6 bases, leaving 10 bases not matched to a gene. The CDR3 runs to 14 residues. CDR3 DNA sequence: TGTGCCAGCAACAGCCGGACAGGGAATAATGGCTACACCTTC. Its protein product is CASNSRTGNNGYTF.

J is TRBJ2-1 and V is TRBV7-8, with 10 bases identical to TRBD2. The CDR3 contains 14 residues. Germline loops: CDR1 SGHVS, CDR2 FQNEAQ. V was pared by 8 bases and J by 7 bases, with 8 bases of the junction left unmatched. As DNA, the CDR3 is TGTGCCAGCGACCGAGCGGGGGGGGGAAATGAGCAGTTCTTC. Translated: CASDRAGGGNEQFF. Together with reference TRBV7-8 and TRBJ2-1, the CDR3 gives the full variable domain: GAGVSQSPRYKVAKRGQDVALRCDPISGHVSLFWYQQALGQGPEFLTYFQNEAQLDKSGLPSDRFFAERPEGSVSTLKIQRTQQEDSAVYLCASDRAGGGNEQFFGPGTRLTVL.

V usage is TRBV6-1 and J usage is TRBJ1-5; D is uncertain. CDR3 length: 13 residues. Trimming took off 3 bases at V and 6 bases at J, with 9 bases between the two ends. The germline gives CDR1 MNHNS, CDR2 SASEGT. CDR3 protein: CASSDLRPQPQHF. The DNA for the CDR3 is TGTGCCAGCAGTGATTTACGTCCTCAGCCCCAGCATTTT.

The chain carries TRBV5-1 and TRBJ2-5; TRBD1 might be the D (6 bases). This CDR3 is built from 16 residues. Trimming removed 4 bases from V and 1 base from J, with 17 bases in between. Germline loops: CDR1 SGHRS, CDR2 YFSETQ. The CDR3: CASSGKNRVSQETQYF. CDR3 DNA sequence: TGCGCCAGCAGCGGAAAAAACAGGGTGAGCCAAGAGACCCAGTACTTC.

The genes are TRBV7-2 and TRBJ1-4, with D possibly matching TRBD1 (6 bases). Germline values: CDR1 SGHTA, CDR2 FQGNSA. The CDR3 spans 16 residues. Between the trimmed V and J ends, which lost 1 base and 5 bases, there was a span of 14 bases. CDR3 sequence: CASSLGLGQINEKLFF. CDR3 in DNA: TGTGCCAGCAGCTTAGGACTCGGACAGATAAATGAAAAACTGTTTTTT.

This clone was recorded only once. This chain joins TRBV5-1 and TRBJ2-7; 9 nucleotides match TRBD1. The ends lost 5 bases at V and 2 bases at J; junction bases unmatched: 5. Germline V gene sequence: CDR1 SGHRS, CDR2 YFSETQ. The CDR3 totals 14 residues. In DNA, the CDR3 is TGCGCCAGCAGTCCAGGACAGGGGCCCTACGAGCAGTACTTC. Protein product: CASSPGQGPYEQYF.

The chain links TRBV5-8 to TRBJ1-2; D is unclear. Germline assignment: CDR1 SGHTS and CDR2 YDEGEE. The CDR3 runs 14 residues. V was cut by 0 bases and J by 4 bases, with 10 bases left in between. For the CDR3, the DNA is TGTGCCAGCAGCTTGGAACGGTTAGCCTATGGCTACACCTTC. This translates into CASSLERLAYGYTF. The full variable domain, with the rest looked up from reference TRBV5-8 and TRBJ1-2, is EAGVTQSPTHLIKTRGQQATLRCSPISGHTSVYWYQQALGLGLQFLLWYDEGEERNRGNFPPRFSGRQFPNYSSELNVNALELEDSALYLCASSLERLAYGYTFGSGTRLTVV.

The chain couples TRBV5-1 to TRBJ2-2; D is undetermined. The CDR3 consists of 15 residues. CDR1 and CDR2 (germline): SGHRS, YFSETQ. V dropped 6 bases and J dropped 0 bases, with 12 bases sitting between them. The CDR3 protein is CASTPGSSNTGELFF. The CDR3 nucleotides read TGCGCCAGCACCCCGGGCAGCTCGAACACCGGGGAGCTGTTTTTT.

This chain uses TRBV19 with TRBJ1-2, with D uncertain. Germline V gives CDR1 LNHDA, CDR2 SQIVND (reference sequence). The CDR3 has 13 amino acids. V was pared by 7 bases and J by 8 bases, with 17 bases between. This chain's CDR3 is CASMRSAYTGYTF. DNA for the CDR3: TGTGCCAGTATGAGGTCAGCTTATACCGGCTACACCTTC. Full variable domain (remainder filled in from reference TRBV19 and TRBJ1-2): DGGITQSPKYLFRKEGQNVTLSCEQNLNHDAMYWYRQDPGQGLRLIYYSQIVNDFQKGDIAEGYSVSREKKESFPLTVTSAQKNPTAFYLCASMRSAYTGYTFGSGTRLTVV.

The V call is TRBV11-2, the J call TRBJ2-5; a possible D gene is TRBD2 (5 bases). Germline values: CDR1 SGHAT, CDR2 FQNNGV. The V end lost 4 bases, the J end lost 1 base, and 10 bases lay between the germline ends. CDR3 length: 14 residues. The CDR3 loop reads CASSSLGLQETQYF. CDR3 nucleotides: TGTGCCAGCAGCTCCCTAGGACTCCAAGAGACCCAGTACTTC.

The rearrangement uses TRBV28 and TRBJ2-7, with 9 bases that match TRBD1. The CDR3 is 14 amino acids. CDR1 and CDR2 from the germline V gene are MDHEN and SYDVKM. Germline trimming cut 6 bases from V and 2 bases from J; bases unmatched to any gene: 5. The CDR3 DNA reads as TGTGCCAGCAGACGACAGGGGGTAACCTACGAGCAGTACTTC. It translates to CASRRQGVTYEQYF.